This T cell receptor beta chain was sequenced during a study of radiotherapy plus CTLA-4 blockade in lung cancer (dated by TCRdb to between 2018 and 2020). In the study overall: Among enrolled patients, 15% to 20% had an objective response and approximately 30% reached disease control.

The library relied on the immunoSEQ multiplex PCR assay. TCRdb mirrors the immuneACCESS table, restricted to in-frame sequences. Some clones are absent from its copies; in checked studies, under half trace to an unresolved V gene, and the reason for the others is unknown. Present in this sample are some 90,000 clones, around 85% of which were seen just once. The top ten hold 2% to 2.5% of the sample. The investigation overall reported the following: TCR clones derived from tumors expanded in peripheral blood after treatment with radiotherapy and ipilimumab. Increased serum interferon-beta after radiation, together with early dynamic changes in blood T cell clones, were reported to be the strongest predictors of response.

Focal radiation therapy combined with CTLA-4 blockade (ipilimumab) was tested in patients with chemo-refractory metastatic non-small-cell lung cancer. This clone is a singleton in its sample. Its target antigen remains unknown. No base qualities exist here, and no much larger clone lies one base off it. Trimmed from V: 4 bases; trimmed from J: 6 bases; junction bases lacking a gene match: 7. CDR1 and CDR2, looked up from the germline V gene (reference sequence), are SGHNT and YYREEE. The CDR3 starts with the cysteine, ends with the phenylalanine, and has 14 residues. The DNA shown is the 42-base CDR3, in frame from base 1.

This receptor was taken from a human donor with non-small cell lung cancer who had a partial response to radiotherapy plus ipilimumab. The source material was peripheral blood, sampled from a patient treated with radiotherapy plus ipilimumab. Here the chain combines TRBV5-4 and TRBJ1-2, with 9 bases aligning to TRBD1. The nucleotide sequence reads TGTGCCAGCAGCACGGGACAGGGCGGGAATGGCTACACCTTC. Its translation is CASSTGQGGNGYTF.